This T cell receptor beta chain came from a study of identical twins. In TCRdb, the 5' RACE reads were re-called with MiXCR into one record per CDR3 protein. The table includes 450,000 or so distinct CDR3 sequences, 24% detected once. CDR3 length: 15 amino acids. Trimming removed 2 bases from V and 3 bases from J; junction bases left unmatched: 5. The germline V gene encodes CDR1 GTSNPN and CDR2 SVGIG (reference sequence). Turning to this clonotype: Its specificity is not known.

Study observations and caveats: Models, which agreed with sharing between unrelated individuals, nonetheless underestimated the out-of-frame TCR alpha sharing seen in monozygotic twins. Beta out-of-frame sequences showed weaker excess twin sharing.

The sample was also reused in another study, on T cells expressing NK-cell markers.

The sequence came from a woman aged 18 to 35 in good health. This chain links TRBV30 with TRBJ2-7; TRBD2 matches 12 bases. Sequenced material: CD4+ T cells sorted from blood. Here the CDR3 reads CAWSLAGGVGYEQYF. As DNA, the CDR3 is TGTGCCTGGAGTCTAGCGGGAGGGGTCGGCTACGAGCAGTACTTC.